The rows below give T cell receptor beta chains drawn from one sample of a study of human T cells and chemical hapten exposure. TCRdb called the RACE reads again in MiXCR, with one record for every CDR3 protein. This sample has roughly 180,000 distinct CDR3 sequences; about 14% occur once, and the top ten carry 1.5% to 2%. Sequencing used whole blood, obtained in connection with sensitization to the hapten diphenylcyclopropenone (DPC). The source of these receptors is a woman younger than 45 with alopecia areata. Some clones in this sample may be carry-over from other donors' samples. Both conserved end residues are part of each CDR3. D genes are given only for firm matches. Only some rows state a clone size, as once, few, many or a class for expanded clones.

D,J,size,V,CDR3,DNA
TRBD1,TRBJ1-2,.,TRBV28,CASRRRQGNGYTF,TGTGCCAGCAGGAGACGACAGGGTAATGGCTACACCTTC
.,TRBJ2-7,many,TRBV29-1,CSVGDWSSYEQYF,TGCAGCGTTGGGGACTGGAGCTCCTACGAGCAGTACTTC
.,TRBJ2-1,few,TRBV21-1,CASSKETRHEQFF,TGTGCCAGCAGCAAAGAGACTAGGCATGAGCAGTTCTTC
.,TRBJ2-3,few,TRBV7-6,CASGLGVGRTDTQYF,TGTGCCAGCGGCTTAGGCGTGGGGCGCACAGATACGCAGTATTTT
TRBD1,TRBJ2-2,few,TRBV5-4,CASRSGGQHTGELFF,TGTGCCAGCAGATCAGGGGGACAGCACACCGGGGAGCTGTTTTTT
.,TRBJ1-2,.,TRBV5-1,CASSSPQGNYGYTF,TGCGCCAGCAGCTCACCACAGGGAAACTATGGCTACACCTTC
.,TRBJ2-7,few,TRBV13,CASSLMRGSEQYF,TGTGCCAGCAGCTTAATGAGGGGGTCCGAGCAGTACTTC
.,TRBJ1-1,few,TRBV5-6,CASRSTGRRMNIEAFF,TGTGCCAGCCGGTCGACGGGACGGCGAATGAACATTGAAGCTTTCTTT
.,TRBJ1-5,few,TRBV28,CASSPAGADQPQHF,TGTGCCAGCAGCCCCGCAGGGGCCGATCAGCCCCAGCATTTT
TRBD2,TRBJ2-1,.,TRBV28,CASTLLAGFYNEQFF,TGTGCCAGCACCCTACTAGCGGGATTTTACAATGAGCAGTTCTTC
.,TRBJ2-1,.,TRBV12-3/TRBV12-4,CASSPFGGRGTFNEQFF,TGTGCCAGCAGTCCCTTCGGGGGCCGAGGGACCTTCAATGAGCAGTTCTTC
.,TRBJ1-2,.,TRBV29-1,CSVATASTNYGYTF,TGCAGCGTTGCTACGGCTAGCACTAACTATGGCTACACCTTC
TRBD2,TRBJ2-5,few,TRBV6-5,CASRVSGGAEETQYF,TGTGCCAGCAGGGTTAGCGGGGGGGCAGAAGAGACCCAGTACTTC
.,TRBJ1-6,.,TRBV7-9,CASSLDSRRNSPLHF,TGTGCCAGCAGCTTAGACAGCCGGAGGAATTCACCCCTCCACTTT
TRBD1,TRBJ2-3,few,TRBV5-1,CASSPGQGSGTDTQYF,TGCGCCAGCAGCCCCGGACAGGGGAGTGGTACAGATACGCAGTATTTT
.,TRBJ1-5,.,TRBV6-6,CASSYETPGGNQPQHF,TGTGCCAGCAGTTACGAGACACCAGGTGGCAATCAGCCCCAGCATTTT
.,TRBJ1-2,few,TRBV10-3,CAITQDGYGYTF,TGTGCCATCACCCAGGATGGGTATGGCTACACCTTC
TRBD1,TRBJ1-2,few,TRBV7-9,CASSLGQGDGCTF,TGTGCCAGCAGCTTAGGACAGGGGGACGGCTGCACCTTC
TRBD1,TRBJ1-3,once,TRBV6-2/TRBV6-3,CASSRTGGDGNTIYF,TGTGCCAGCAGTCGGACAGGGGGCGACGGAAACACCATATATTTT
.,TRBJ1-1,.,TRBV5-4,CASSRGIVSNTEAFF,TGTGCCAGCAGCCGGGGGATAGTCAGCAACACTGAAGCTTTCTTT
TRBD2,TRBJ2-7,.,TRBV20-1,CSAPGLAGGYEQYF,TGCAGTGCCCCAGGGCTAGCGGGAGGTTACGAGCAGTACTTC
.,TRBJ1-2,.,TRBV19,CASNEEGELGYTF,TGTGCCAGTAACGAAGAAGGGGAGTTAGGCTACACCTTC
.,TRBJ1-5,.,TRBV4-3,CASSQGVSQPQHF,TGCGCCAGCAGCCAAGGGGTAAGTCAGCCCCAGCATTTT
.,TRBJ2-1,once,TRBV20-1,CSASPRQLYNEQFF,TGCAGTGCTAGTCCCCGACAGCTTTACAATGAGCAGTTCTTC
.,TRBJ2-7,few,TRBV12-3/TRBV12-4,CASSPQVYEQYF,TGTGCCAGCAGTCCTCAGGTCTACGAGCAGTACTTC
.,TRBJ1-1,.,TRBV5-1,CASSPGPMNTEAFF,TGCGCCAGCAGCCCGGGTCCCATGAACACTGAAGCTTTCTTT
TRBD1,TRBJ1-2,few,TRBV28,CASSYLRTGNYDYTF,TGTGCCAGCAGTTACCTTAGGACAGGGAACTATGACTACACCTTC